These 29 T cell receptor beta chains came from one sample sequenced in a study of T cell repertoires in cytomegalovirus infection. These receptors are not linked to any known antigen. A single record per CDR3 protein comes from TCRdb applying MiXCR to the reads. Seen here are fewer than 650,000 distinct CDR3 sequences, roughly 42% observed once, and the top ten hold over 45%. The sample here was cultured PBMCs, taken from culture after CMV antigen stimulation. These receptors were collected from a human donor in good health (CMV status not recorded). Some clones in this sample may be carry-over from other donors' samples.

CDR3 coding DNA: TGTGCCAGCAGTGACGCTGGATCTGGGGCCAACGTCCTGACTTTC. It specifies CASSDAGSGANVLTF. The V call is TRBV2, the J call TRBJ2-6; D is undetermined. CDR3 length: 15 amino acids. CDR1 and CDR2 from the germline V gene are SNHLY and FYNNEI. V dropped 3 bases and J dropped 1 base, with 7 bases sitting between them.

The chain is built from TRBV11-2 and TRBJ2-2; 8 nucleotides align to TRBD1. CDR3 size: 16 residues. Losses at the gene ends were 1 base for V and 0 bases for J; bases not matched to a gene: 1. The V gene's germline CDR1 is SGHAT and CDR2 FQNNGV. DNA for the CDR3: TGTGCCAGCAGCTTAGGGACAGGGACGAACACCGGGGAGCTGTTTTTT. Translated: CASSLGTGTNTGELFF. Using reference TRBV11-2 and TRBJ2-2 for the parts outside the CDR3, the full variable domain is EAGVAQSPRYKIIEKRQSVAFWCNPISGHATLYWYQQILGQGPKLLIQFQNNGVVDDSQLPKDRFSAERLKGVDSTLKIQPAKLEDSAVYLCASSLGTGTNTGELFFGEGSRLTVL.

V usage is TRBV19 and J usage is TRBJ2-2; no clear D. The CDR3 contains 13 residues. V lost 3 bases to trimming and J lost 9 bases, with 11 bases between them. Germline V gene sequence: CDR1 LNHDA, CDR2 SQIVND (reference sequence). In DNA, the CDR3 is TGTGCCAGTAGTATTACGGGCAGTAGGGAGCTGTTTTTT. This sequence encodes CASSITGSRELFF.

This clonotype was seen more than once but under ten times. V and J are TRBV4-1 and TRBJ2-2, with D hard to call. This CDR3 is built from 14 residues. The germline V gene encodes CDR1 MGHRA and CDR2 YSYEKL. Trimming cost V 1 base and J 5 bases, with 8 bases left between them. The CDR3 protein is CASSQVLYTGELFF. In DNA, the CDR3 is TGCGCCAGCAGCCAAGTTTTGTATACCGGGGAGCTGTTTTTT.

The chain links TRBV24-1 to TRBJ2-1, with D perhaps matching TRBD1 (5 bases). Trimming pared 4 bases from V and 8 bases from J, leaving 11 bases between. There are 13 residues in the CDR3. Germline-derived CDR1 and CDR2 are KGHDR and SFDVKD. The CDR3 protein is CATSDQDKHEQFF. For the CDR3, the DNA is TGTGCCACCAGTGACCAGGACAAGCATGAGCAGTTCTTC.

Details on this clonotype: The CDR3 ends on some other residue instead of the conserved phenylalanine or tryptophan, so this is likely a read error. The limits of the CDR3 on the DNA are not certain, so only TCRdb's listed CDR3 is given. V gene TRBV24-1 combines with J gene TRBJ2-7. Germline V gives CDR1 KGHDR, CDR2 SFDVKD. The length of the CDR3 is 8 amino acids, counting both ends. This chain's CDR3 is CATSVLGQ.

This clonotype has only a few counts. V is TRBV7-8 and J is TRBJ2-7; no reliable D call. Germline loops: CDR1 SGHVS, CDR2 FQNEAQ. CDR3 length equals 13 residues. V was trimmed by 2 bases and J by 3 bases, leaving 8 bases between them. The CDR3 DNA is TGTGCCAGCAGCTTAAACGGTCTCTACGAGCAGTACTTC. Protein: CASSLNGLYEQYF.

This clonotype came up a few times. CDR3: CASSLGSGSALGYEQYF. The CDR3 region has the DNA TGTGCCAGCAGCTTAGGGAGCGGGAGCGCATTGGGTTACGAGCAGTACTTC. The V gene is TRBV7-6, the J gene TRBJ2-7, with 8 bases lining up with TRBD2. Germline V lookup: CDR1 SGHVS, CDR2 FNYEAQ. V dropped 1 base and J dropped 4; count of bases not matched to a gene: 12. The CDR3 covers 17 residues.

The chain recombines TRBV5-4 with TRBJ2-2, with a weak D call TRBD1 (6 bases). Germline CDR1 SGHNT, CDR2 YYREEE (reference sequence). V shed 5 bases and J shed 7 bases, with 18 bases lying between them. The CDR3 loop spans 15 amino acids. The CDR3 DNA reads TGTGCCAGCAGTCCAGGGGTAGGGCAAGGCGGGGAGCTGTTTTTT. Amino acids: CASSPGVGQGGELFF.

The chain joins TRBV10-3 to TRBJ2-2; no firm D call. The CDR3 runs to 16 residues. Trimming cost V 6 bases and J 0 bases, with 14 bases left between them. The germline V gene encodes CDR1 ENHRY and CDR2 SYGVKD. For the CDR3, the DNA is TGTGCCATCAGCATGTCAGTAGACCCGAACACCGGGGAGCTGTTTTTT. Translating it yields CAISMSVDPNTGELFF.

The chain employs TRBV7-2 and TRBJ2-5; 7 nucleotides match TRBD2. Germline V gene lookup returns CDR1 SGHTA and CDR2 FQGNSA. The CDR3 is 15 amino acids. V lost 5 bases to trimming and J lost 2 bases; unmatched junction nucleotides: 8. The chain's CDR3 is CASSLWRGGQETQYF. In DNA, the CDR3 is TGTGCCAGCAGCCTATGGCGGGGAGGGCAAGAGACCCAGTACTTC.

This clonotype was seen only a few times. The rearrangement links TRBV12-3 or TRBV12-4 to TRBJ2-7; TRBD1 aligns across 9 bases. The CDR3 sequence is 13 residues long. V was pared by 8 bases and J by 6 bases, with 8 bases of the junction left unmatched. The CDR3 reads CASRDREVGEQYF. The CDR3 region has the DNA TGTGCCAGCCGGGACAGGGAGGTCGGCGAGCAGTACTTC.

This clonotype has only a few counts. The rearrangement joins TRBV7-4 to TRBJ2-7; TRBD2 matches at 7 bases. Germline V gene sequence: CDR1 SGHVT, CDR2 SQSDAQ. CDR3 length: 14 amino acids. Germline trimming cut 4 bases from V and 2 bases from J; bases unmatched to any gene: 5. The CDR3 DNA sequence: TGTGCCAGCAGCTCCGGGACTAAACCCTACGAGCAGTACTTC. This codes for CASSSGTKPYEQYF.

The rearrangement joins TRBV15 to TRBJ1-5, with D possibly matching TRBD1 (5 bases). Germline V gene lookup returns CDR1 LNHNV and CDR2 YYDKDF (reference sequence). V dropped 2 bases and J dropped 1 base, with 15 bases sitting between them. The CDR3 has 17 residues. CDR3 residues: CATSRIPARVSNQPQHF. CDR3 DNA: TGTGCCACCAGCAGAATCCCTGCCAGGGTCAGCAATCAGCCCCAGCATTTT.

V and J are TRBV19 and TRBJ1-4, with D perhaps TRBD1 (5 bases). CDR1 LNHDA and CDR2 SQIVND come from the germline V gene (reference sequence). This CDR3 is 12 amino acids long. V was pared by 7 bases and J by 10 bases, with 13 bases between. The CDR3, as DNA: TGTGCCAGTACCAGCCCCGGGGGAAAACTGTTTTTT. Protein sequence: CASTSPGGKLFF.

There are a few counts of this clonotype. V and J are TRBV20-1 and TRBJ2-3; D is possibly TRBD1 or TRBD2 (6 bases each). V was trimmed by 2 bases and J by 1 base, leaving 13 bases between them. The CDR3 totals 15 residues. Germline V gene sequence: CDR1 DFQATT, CDR2 SNEGSKA (reference sequence). CDR3 residues: CSARSAGEGTDTQYF. Here the CDR3 DNA reads TGCAGTGCTAGAAGTGCAGGGGAGGGCACAGATACGCAGTATTTT.

The rearrangement links TRBV7-4 to TRBJ2-7; 11 positions match TRBD1. The germline gives CDR1 SGHVT, CDR2 SQSDAQ. The V and J ends lost 3 bases and 3 bases, in that order; junction bases with no gene match: 13. The CDR3 has 18 amino acids. The CDR3 here is CASSFAVRGTGGVYEQYF. CDR3 coding DNA: TGTGCCAGCAGCTTCGCCGTTAGGGGGACAGGGGGAGTCTACGAGCAGTACTTC.

This clonotype has only one observation. The V gene is TRBV7-8, the J gene TRBJ2-5, with D maybe TRBD2 (5 bases). The CDR3 is made up of 13 amino acids. The germline CDR1 and CDR2 sequences are SGHVS and FQNEAQ. The ends were cut back, 5 bases at V and 5 bases at J, with 12 bases in the middle. The CDR3 nucleotides read TGTGCCAGCAGCCTTGAGGGTAGCGAGACCCAGTACTTC. This encodes CASSLEGSETQYF.

In its sample, this clonotype was seen a few times. The V call is TRBV7-9, the J call TRBJ2-1; 9 positions agree with TRBD1. The CDR3 has 16 residues. V trimming: 4 bases; J trimming: 4 bases; junction bases outside the gene matches: 8. Germline V gene data show CDR1 as SEHNR and CDR2 as FQNEAQ (reference sequence). Here the CDR3 DNA reads TGTGCCAGCAGCTCTAGCCGGGGACAGGGATACAATGAGCAGTTCTTC. Translated, it gives CASSSSRGQGYNEQFF.

The V gene is TRBV6-1, the J gene TRBJ1-3; possible D gene TRBD1, 5 bases. The CDR3 is 15 residues long. Trimming took 6 bases from V and 2 from J, leaving 14 bases between them. The germline V gene has CDR1 MNHNS and CDR2 SASEGT. The CDR3: CASRSNWGAGNTIYF. DNA of the CDR3: TGTGCCAGCAGATCCAATTGGGGGGCTGGAAACACCATATATTTT.

The gene calls are TRBV12-3 or TRBV12-4 and TRBJ1-3, with D tentatively TRBD1 (5 bases). CDR3 size: 14 residues. V shed 2 bases and J shed 7 bases, with 12 bases lying between them. DNA of the CDR3: TGTGCCAGCAGTTTACGAGCAGGGACTAACACCATATATTTT. Protein product: CASSLRAGTNTIYF.

This clonotype was recorded at least ten times. V and J are TRBV11-3 and TRBJ1-1; the D is unclear. Per germline, CDR1 SGHNT and CDR2 YENEEA. Trimming removed 4 bases at V and 1 base at J, with 13 bases between. This CDR3 region has 15 residues. CDR3 sequence (DNA): TGTGCCAGCAGCTCGGGCTACATGGGGAACACTGAAGCTTTCTTT. Encoded protein: CASSSGYMGNTEAFF.

This chain connects TRBV20-1 to TRBJ2-1; TRBD2 agrees at 7 bases. The V segment lost 6 bases and the J segment 2 bases; nucleotides outside the gene matches: 10. CDR1 and CDR2 (germline): DFQATT, SNEGSKA (reference sequence). CDR3 length: 15 residues. CDR3 amino acids: CSATLRRGTYNEQFF. CDR3 bases: TGCAGTGCCACGTTACGGCGGGGGACCTACAATGAGCAGTTCTTC.

The table lists this clonotype with many counts. This chain links TRBV7-2 with TRBJ1-5, with 7 positions matching TRBD1. The CDR3 is 13 residues long. The germline V gene encodes CDR1 SGHTA and CDR2 FQGNSA. The V segment lost 5 bases and the J segment 6 bases; nucleotides outside the gene matches: 4. The CDR3: CASSPYRGQPQHF. CDR3 nucleotides: TGTGCCAGCAGCCCATACAGGGGTCAGCCCCAGCATTTT.

The count of this clonotype is one. The V gene is TRBV6-5, the J gene TRBJ1-1; TRBD1 matches 9 bases. Per germline, CDR1 MNHEY and CDR2 SVGAGI. The CDR3 runs 16 residues. V shed 5 bases and J 0 bases; nucleotides not matched to a gene: 7. CDR3 DNA sequence: TGTGCCAGCAGTCGAAACAGGGGGCTAATGAACACTGAAGCTTTCTTT. This codes for CASSRNRGLMNTEAFF.

This chain connects TRBV5-1 to TRBJ2-1; TRBD1 matches at 9 bases. The junction had 6 bases not matched to a gene; V was cut back by 4 bases and J by 7 bases. The CDR3 runs 14 residues. Germline V gene lookup returns CDR1 SGHRS and CDR2 YFSETQ. CDR3 residues: CASSNGTGRNEQFF. CDR3 sequence (DNA): TGCGCCAGCAGCAACGGGACAGGGCGGAATGAGCAGTTCTTC.

This rearrangement joins TRBV2 to TRBJ2-3; TRBD1 matches at 10 bases. Germline V CDR1 and CDR2: SNHLY, FYNNEI. V lost 6 bases to trimming and J lost 9 bases; unmatched junction nucleotides: 12. The CDR3 runs 15 residues. CDR3: CASRTRDRGWMTQYF. The CDR3, as DNA: TGTGCCAGCAGGACCCGGGACAGGGGATGGATGACGCAGTATTTT.

The V and J genes are TRBV7-2 and TRBJ2-3, with D perhaps TRBD2 (7 bases). Germline values: CDR1 SGHTA, CDR2 FQGNSA. The ends were cut back, 6 bases at V and 4 bases at J, with 17 bases in the middle. The CDR3 loop spans 15 amino acids. The CDR3 DNA sequence: TGTGCCAGCAGTCGAAAGGGGGGGATCGCAGATACGCAGTATTTT. Residues: CASSRKGGIADTQYF.

The V gene is TRBV27, the J gene TRBJ2-1; D tentatively fits TRBD1 or TRBD2 (5 bases each). The CDR3 consists of 14 residues. The germline V gene encodes CDR1 MNHEY and CDR2 SMNVEV (reference sequence). CDR3 in amino acids: CATLVGVGYNEQFF. The DNA for the CDR3 is TGTGCGACACTCGTGGGGGTAGGTTACAATGAGCAGTTCTTC.